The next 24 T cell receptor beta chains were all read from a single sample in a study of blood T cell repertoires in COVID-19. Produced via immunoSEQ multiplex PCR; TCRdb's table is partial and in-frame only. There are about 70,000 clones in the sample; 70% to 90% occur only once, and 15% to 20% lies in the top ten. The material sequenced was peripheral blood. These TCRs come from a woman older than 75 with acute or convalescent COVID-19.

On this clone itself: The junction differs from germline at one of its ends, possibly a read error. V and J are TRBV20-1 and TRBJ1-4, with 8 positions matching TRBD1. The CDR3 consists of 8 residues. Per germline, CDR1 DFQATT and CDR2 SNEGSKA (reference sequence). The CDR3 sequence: CSAGTGLF. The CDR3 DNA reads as TGCAGTGCCGGGACAGGTCTTTTT.

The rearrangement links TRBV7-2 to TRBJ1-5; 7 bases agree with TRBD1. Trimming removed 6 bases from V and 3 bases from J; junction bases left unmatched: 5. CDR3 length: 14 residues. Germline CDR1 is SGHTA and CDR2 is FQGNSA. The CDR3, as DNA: TGTGCCAGCAGTTTGACAGGGCCCAATCAGCCCCAGCATTTT. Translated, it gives CASSLTGPNQPQHF.

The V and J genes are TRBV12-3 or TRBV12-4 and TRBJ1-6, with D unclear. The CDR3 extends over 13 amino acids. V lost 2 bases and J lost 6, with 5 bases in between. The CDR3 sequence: CASSLYRNSPLHF. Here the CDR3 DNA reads TGTGCCAGCAGTTTATATCGTAATTCACCCCTCCACTTT.

The CDR3 is CASRAQGGPNEKLFF. CDR3 sequence (DNA): TGTGCCAGCAGGGCACAGGGGGGACCTAATGAAAAACTGTTTTTT. V and J are TRBV2 and TRBJ1-4; 8 positions agree with TRBD1. CDR1 and CDR2 from the germline V gene are SNHLY and FYNNEI. CDR3 length: 15 amino acids. The J segment lost 3 bases and the V segment lost 6 bases, leaving 6 bases of the junction unmatched.

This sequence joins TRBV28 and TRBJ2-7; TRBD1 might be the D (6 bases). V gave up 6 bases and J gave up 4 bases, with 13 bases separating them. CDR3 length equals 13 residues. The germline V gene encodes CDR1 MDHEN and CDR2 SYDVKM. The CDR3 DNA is TGTGCCAGCAGAGAGACAGGCCGTTACGAGCAGTACTTC. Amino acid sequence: CASRETGRYEQYF.

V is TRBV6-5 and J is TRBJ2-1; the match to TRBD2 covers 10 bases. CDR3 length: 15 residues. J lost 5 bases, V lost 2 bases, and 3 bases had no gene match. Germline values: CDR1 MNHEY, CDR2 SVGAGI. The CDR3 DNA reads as TGTGCCAGCAGTTACCTAGCGGGAGACCACAATGAGCAGTTCTTC. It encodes CASSYLAGDHNEQFF.

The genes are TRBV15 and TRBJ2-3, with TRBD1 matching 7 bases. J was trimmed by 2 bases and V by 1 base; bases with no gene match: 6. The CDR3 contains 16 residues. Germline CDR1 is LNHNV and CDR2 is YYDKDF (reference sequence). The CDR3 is CATSRVRGPLTDTQYF. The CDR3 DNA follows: TGTGCCACCAGCAGAGTAAGGGGGCCCCTCACAGATACGCAGTATTTT.

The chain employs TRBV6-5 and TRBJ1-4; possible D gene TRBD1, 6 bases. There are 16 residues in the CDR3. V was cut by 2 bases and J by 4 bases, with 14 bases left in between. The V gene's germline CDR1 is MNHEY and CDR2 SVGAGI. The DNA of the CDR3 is TGTGCCAGCAGTTACCGAGGGGGTTTGGGTAATGAAAAACTGTTTTTT. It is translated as CASSYRGGLGNEKLFF.

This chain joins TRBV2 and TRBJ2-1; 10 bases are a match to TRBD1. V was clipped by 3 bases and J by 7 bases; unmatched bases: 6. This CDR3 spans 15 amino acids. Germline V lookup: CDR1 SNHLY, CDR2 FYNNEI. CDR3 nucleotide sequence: TGTGCCAGCAGTGACTCGACAGGGGGCTGGAATGAGCAGTTCTTC. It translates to CASSDSTGGWNEQFF.

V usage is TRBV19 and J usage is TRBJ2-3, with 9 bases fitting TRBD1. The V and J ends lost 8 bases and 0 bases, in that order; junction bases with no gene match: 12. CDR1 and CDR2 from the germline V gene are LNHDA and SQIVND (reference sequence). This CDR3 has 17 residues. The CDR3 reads CASALSGTGLSTDTQYF. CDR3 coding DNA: TGTGCCAGTGCGCTAAGCGGGACAGGGCTAAGCACAGATACGCAGTATTTT.

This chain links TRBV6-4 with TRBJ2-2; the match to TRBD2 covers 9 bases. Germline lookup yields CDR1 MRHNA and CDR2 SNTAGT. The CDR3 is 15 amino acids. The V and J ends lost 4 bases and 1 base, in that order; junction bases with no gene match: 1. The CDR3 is CASSVSGGNTGELFF. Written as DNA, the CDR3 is TGTGCCAGCAGTGTTAGCGGGGGGAACACCGGGGAGCTGTTTTTT.

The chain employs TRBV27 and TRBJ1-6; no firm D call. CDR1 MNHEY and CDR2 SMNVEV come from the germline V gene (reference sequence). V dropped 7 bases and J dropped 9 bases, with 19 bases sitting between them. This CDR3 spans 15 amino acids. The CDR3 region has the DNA TGTGCCAGCAAAGATACGGGAAAAACCGGTTCACCCCTCCACTTT. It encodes CASKDTGKTGSPLHF.

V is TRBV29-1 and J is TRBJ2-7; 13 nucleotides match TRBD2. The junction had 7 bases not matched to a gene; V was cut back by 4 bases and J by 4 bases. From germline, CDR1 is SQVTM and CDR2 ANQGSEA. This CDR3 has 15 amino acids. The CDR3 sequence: CSVGEGTSGVYEQYF. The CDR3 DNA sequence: TGCAGCGTTGGAGAGGGGACTAGCGGGGTTTACGAGCAGTACTTC.

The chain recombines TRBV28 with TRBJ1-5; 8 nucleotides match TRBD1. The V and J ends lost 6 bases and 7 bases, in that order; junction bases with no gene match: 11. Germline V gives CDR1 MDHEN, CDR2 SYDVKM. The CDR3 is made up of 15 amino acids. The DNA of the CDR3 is TGTGCCAGCAGCCAATCAGGGGGCCGGGGCCAGCCCCAGCATTTT. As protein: CASSQSGGRGQPQHF.

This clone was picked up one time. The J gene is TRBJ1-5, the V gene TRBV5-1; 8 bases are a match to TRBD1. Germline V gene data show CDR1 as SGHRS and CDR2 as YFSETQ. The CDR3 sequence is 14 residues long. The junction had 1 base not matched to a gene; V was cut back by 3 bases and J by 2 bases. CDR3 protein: CASSSGQGNQPQHF. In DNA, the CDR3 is TGCGCCAGCAGCTCGGGACAGGGCAATCAGCCCCAGCATTTT. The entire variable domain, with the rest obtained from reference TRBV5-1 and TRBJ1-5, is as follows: KAGVTQTPRYLIKTRGQQVTLSCSPISGHRSVSWYQQTPGQGLQFLFEYFSETQRNKGNFPGRFSGRQFSNSRSEMNVSTLELGDSALYLCASSSGQGNQPQHFGDGTRLSIL.

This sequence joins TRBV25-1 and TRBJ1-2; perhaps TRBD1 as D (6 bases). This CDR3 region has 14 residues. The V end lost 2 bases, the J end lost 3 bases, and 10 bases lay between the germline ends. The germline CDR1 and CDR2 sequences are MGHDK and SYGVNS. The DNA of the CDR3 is TGTGCCAGCAGTGAAGCCGGGACATACTATGGCTACACCTTC. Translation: CASSEAGTYYGYTF.

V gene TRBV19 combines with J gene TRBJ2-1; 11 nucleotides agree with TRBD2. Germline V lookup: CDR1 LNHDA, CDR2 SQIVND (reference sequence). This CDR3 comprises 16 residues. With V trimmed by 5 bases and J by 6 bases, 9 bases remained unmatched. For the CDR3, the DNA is TGTGCCAGTAGTTCGCCGGGACTAGCGGCCGGCAATGAGCAGTTCTTC. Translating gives CASSSPGLAAGNEQFF. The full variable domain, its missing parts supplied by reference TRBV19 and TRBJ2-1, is DGGITQSPKYLFRKEGQNVTLSCEQNLNHDAMYWYRQDPGQGLRLIYYSQIVNDFQKGDIAEGYSVSREKKESFPLTVTSAQKNPTAFYLCASSSPGLAAGNEQFFGPGTRLTVL.

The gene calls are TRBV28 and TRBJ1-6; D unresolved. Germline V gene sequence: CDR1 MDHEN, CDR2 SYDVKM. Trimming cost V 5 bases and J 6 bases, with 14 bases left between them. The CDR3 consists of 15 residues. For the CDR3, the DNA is TGTGCCAGCAGTCCCCCAGGAGGCGGTAATTCACCCCTCCACTTT. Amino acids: CASSPPGGGNSPLHF.

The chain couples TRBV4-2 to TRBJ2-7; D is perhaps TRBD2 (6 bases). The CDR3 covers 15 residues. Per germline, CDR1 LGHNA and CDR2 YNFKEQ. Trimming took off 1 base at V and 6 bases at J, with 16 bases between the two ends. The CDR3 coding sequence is TGTGCCAGCAGCCAAGCCGGAGGAGTGGGAGGCGAGCAGTACTTC. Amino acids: CASSQAGGVGGEQYF.

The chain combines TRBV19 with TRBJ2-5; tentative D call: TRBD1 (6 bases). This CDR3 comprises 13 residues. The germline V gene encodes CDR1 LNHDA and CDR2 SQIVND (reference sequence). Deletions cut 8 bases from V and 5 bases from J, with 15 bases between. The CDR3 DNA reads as TGTGCCAGTCGTCCGACAGGCTTGGAGACCCAGTACTTC. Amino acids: CASRPTGLETQYF.

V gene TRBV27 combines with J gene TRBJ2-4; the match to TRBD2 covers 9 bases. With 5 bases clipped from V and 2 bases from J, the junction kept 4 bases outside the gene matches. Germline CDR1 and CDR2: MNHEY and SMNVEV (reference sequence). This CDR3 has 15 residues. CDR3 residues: CASSVAGGSKNIQYF. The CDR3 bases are TGTGCCAGCAGTGTTGCGGGAGGGTCCAAAAACATTCAGTACTTC.

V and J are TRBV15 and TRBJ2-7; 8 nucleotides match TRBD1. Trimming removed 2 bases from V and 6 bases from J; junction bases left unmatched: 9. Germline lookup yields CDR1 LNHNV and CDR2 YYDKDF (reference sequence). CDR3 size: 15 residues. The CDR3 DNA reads TGTGCCACCAGCAGACAAGAGACAGGGGATCGCGAGCAGTACTTC. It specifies CATSRQETGDREQYF.

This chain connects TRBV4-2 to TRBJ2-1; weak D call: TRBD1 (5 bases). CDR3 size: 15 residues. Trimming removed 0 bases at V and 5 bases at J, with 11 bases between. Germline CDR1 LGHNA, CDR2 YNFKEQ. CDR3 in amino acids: CASSQDRVVHNEQFF. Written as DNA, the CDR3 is TGTGCCAGCAGCCAAGACAGGGTAGTCCACAATGAGCAGTTCTTC.

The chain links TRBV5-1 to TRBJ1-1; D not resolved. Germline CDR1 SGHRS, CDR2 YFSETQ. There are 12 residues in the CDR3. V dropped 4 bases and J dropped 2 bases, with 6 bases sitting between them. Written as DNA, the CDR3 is TGCGCCAGCAGCCTACCTAACACTGAAGCTTTCTTT. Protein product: CASSLPNTEAFF.